This T cell receptor beta chain derives from a study of T cell responses to AZD1222 COVID-19 vaccine (dated by TCRdb to the early 2020s). A note on the overall study: AZD1222 recipients whose second dose came at about 4 weeks and those whose second dose came at about 12 weeks were combined into one group, since spike-specific TCR depth and breadth did not differ between the two schedules. Enrollment into the trials was organized by age into subgroups of 18-55, 56-69 and 70-plus years, and those subgroups contained about 160, 30 and 59 TCR-sequenced participants, respectively. TCR sequencing was performed for 233 trial participants, of whom around 210 were given two doses of AZD1222 and around 26 were given two doses of MenACWY control vaccine.

Note on this clone: Its antigen specificity is not known. Base qualities are missing; no much larger clone stands one base away.

In light of the paper, this sample's time point label describes: baseline before first vaccination. Vaccinee samples were obtained from the UK trials COV001 and COV002, which included a single-blind randomized controlled phase 2/3 trial of AZD1222 (ChAdOx1 nCoV-19) in healthy adults. For TCRbeta chain sequencing, PBMC samples from trial participants were taken at day 0 and at day 28 after the second dose. The CDR3 regions of human TCRbeta chains were analyzed by immunosequencing. The authors processed their data as follows. Repertoire TCRs were checked for matches against a reference library of SARS-CoV-2-specific TCRs that had been generated using the MIRA antigen-specificity platform. Breadth meant the fraction of unique TCRs that were SARS-CoV-2-associated, whereas depth meant the fraction of total T cells that were SARS-CoV-2-associated. Each spike-specific TCR was assigned to its reactive spike region and to a CD4 or CD8 class using the MIRA data. Log10-transformed breadth and depth values were compared by one-way ANOVA with Sidak's multiple comparisons tests. TCRdb took this table from immuneACCESS and kept in-frame rearrangements with V and J called. Such tables lack part of the clones; where checked against another copy, unresolved V genes explain under half of the gap, and the rest is unexplained. The DNA gave D and trimming, while V, J and clone size come from that table. For this sample the table gives some 100,000 clones, of which 70% to 90% were detected only once. The biggest ten clones account for 1.4% of the sample.

Paper-wide results and their limitations: The whole spike protein was spanned by vaccine-associated CD4 TCRs, and dominant responses were seen in regions 160-218 and 743-854. In the small 56-69-year group, the increase in depth fell short of significance, most likely because of low power. Because no samples from the day 14 peak response were available, repertoires could be characterized only after the peak T cell response. Epitopes outside the regions mutated in the B.1.351 and B.1.1.7 variants were reportedly recognized by nearly half of the unique spike-specific TCRs. Spike-specific TCR breadth and depth rose significantly after two AZD1222 doses compared with day 0 and with MenACWY recipients. Conclusions about previously exposed vaccinees are limited, since just a handful of AZD1222 recipients were seropositive for SARS-CoV-2 at baseline. Participants were mostly white British, with more females than males. The authors suggested clonal diversity may have been underestimated.

Sample: peripheral blood, taken on day 0 of AZD1222 vaccination. This receptor was obtained from an adult in good health.

Read as DNA, the sequence is TGTGCCAGCAGTTTTCCTTCTGGGTCTGGGGAGCTGTTTTTT. Its protein is CASSFPSGSGELFF. This chain joins TRBV27 to TRBJ2-2; the D segment cannot be called with confidence. CDR1 MNHEY and CDR2 SMNVEV were looked up in the germline V gene (reference sequence). V is clipped by 3 bases and J by 8 bases, and the sequence between their germline boundaries is 13 bases long. CDR3 length: 14 amino acids, cysteine to phenylalanine. The retained sequence is limited to the CDR3, 42 bases, with the frame set at the first base.